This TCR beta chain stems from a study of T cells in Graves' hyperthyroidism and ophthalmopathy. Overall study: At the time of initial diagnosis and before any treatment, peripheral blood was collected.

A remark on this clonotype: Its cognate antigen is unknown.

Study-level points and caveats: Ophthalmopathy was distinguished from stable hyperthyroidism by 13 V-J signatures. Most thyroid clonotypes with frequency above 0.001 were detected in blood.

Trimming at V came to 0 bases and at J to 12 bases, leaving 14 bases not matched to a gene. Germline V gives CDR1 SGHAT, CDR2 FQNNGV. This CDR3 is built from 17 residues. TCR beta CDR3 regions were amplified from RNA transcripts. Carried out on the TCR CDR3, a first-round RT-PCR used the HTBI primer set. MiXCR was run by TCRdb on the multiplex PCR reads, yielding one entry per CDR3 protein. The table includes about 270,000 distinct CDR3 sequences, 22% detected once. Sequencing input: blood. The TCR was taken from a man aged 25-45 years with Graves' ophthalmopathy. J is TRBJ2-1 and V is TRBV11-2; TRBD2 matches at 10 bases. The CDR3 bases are TGTGCCAGCAGCTTAGATGGGGCTAGCGGGGGTCCCCACCCGCAGTTCTTC. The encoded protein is CASSLDGASGGPHPQFF.